In this sample, the clone carrying this T cell receptor beta chain turned up a few times. V lost 3 bases, J lost 9 bases, and 15 bases lay in between. The CDR3 length is 13 residues. The data were taken from a study of blood T cells in healthy people across ages. Combining a sample-barcoded 5' primer with a J-beta primer mix, a second PCR ran for roughly 7 to 12 cycles. TCRdb re-analysed the 5' RACE reads in MiXCR, keeping a single row per CDR3 protein. The sample shows roughly 1.6 million distinct CDR3 sequences, roughly a third of them seen only once. Sequenced input: blood. This clonotype was sampled from a woman in her twenties or thirties in good health. The chain recombines TRBV12-3 or TRBV12-4 with TRBJ2-7; no reliable D call. The CDR3 DNA is TGTGCCAGCAGTTTGGCTACCTCGGACGGGCAGTACTTC. Protein: CASSLATSDGQYF.